This TCR beta chain was found in a study of cytomegalovirus exposure and HLA in healthy donors. This PCR relied on a set of 60 Vbeta primers and 13 Jbeta primers. TCRdb keeps only in-frame clones here, not all; method: immunoSEQ multiplex PCR. The table lists about 110,000 clones, around two thirds of them singletons. This CDR3 has 16 amino acids. The V gene end was trimmed by 1 base and the J gene end by 3 bases; junction bases not matched to a gene: 4. Germline V lookup: CDR1 SGHRS, CDR2 YFSETQ. Remarks on this clone: Its target is unknown.

General study results and limits: Researchers counted around 170 TCR beta chains as cytomegalovirus-associated. Presence/absence analyses took donor sequencing depth as roughly uniform. At a 0.05 false discovery rate, a later analysis found around 15,000 TCR beta sequences to be associated with HLA alleles.

The chain has TRBV5-1 and TRBJ2-3; 11 bases are a match to TRBD2. The receptor was isolated from a man aged 45-60 years in good health and CMV-seropositive. The sequencing sample was made of PBMCs. The CDR3 reads CASSLSLAGETDTQYF. CDR3 sequence (DNA): TGCGCCAGCAGCTTGTCACTAGCGGGAGAAACAGATACGCAGTATTTT.